Detailed here is one T cell receptor beta chain. These data originate in a study of blood T cell repertoires in COVID-19. Study overall: In each case, the material was cDNA or gDNA derived from T cells, B-cell-depleted T cells, or PBMCs.

Enrolment of Seattle patients took place during active infection, and they were followed longitudinally. Original processing notes: Amplifying reference gene primers gave estimates of nucleated cell counts. The method was immunoSEQ multiplex PCR; TCRdb's version includes in-frame clones alone and lacks a portion of them. The DNA gave D and trimming, while V, J and clone size come from that table. The repertoire consists of about 300,000 clones, with 90% occurring once and the leading ten covering approximately 7.5%. V was cut by 5 bases and J by 2 bases, with 10 bases left in between. Germline CDR1 and CDR2: MNHEY and SMNVEV (reference sequence). This CDR3 region has 15 residues.

The chain carries TRBV27 and TRBJ2-6; a weak D match, TRBD1 (6 bases). Sequenced: peripheral blood. This sequence originates from a woman in her twenties or thirties with COVID-19, enrolled during active disease. The CDR3 loop reads CASSRGTTGANVLTF. CDR3 bases: TGTGCCAGCAGTAGGGGGACAACTGGGGCCAACGTCCTGACTTTC.